This T cell receptor beta chain was observed in a study of T-cell memory formation after mild COVID-19. Looked up from germline, CDR1 is SGDLS and CDR2 is YYNGEE. J lost 8 bases, V lost 2 bases, and 8 bases had no gene match. The CDR3 extends over 16 amino acids. TCRdb re-called the 5' RACE reads with MiXCR, one entry per CDR3 protein. The repertoire holds about 110,000 distinct CDR3 sequences, with around 12% as singletons. This receptor was obtained from an adult woman who had mild COVID-19 (a few samples of this study predate the infection). Cell type and time point are not known. Source material: PBMCs or a T cell subset sorted from them (not recorded which). The V call is TRBV9, the J call TRBJ2-3; TRBD2 agrees at 13 bases. CDR3 DNA sequence: TGTGCCAGCAGCGTCGAGACTAGCGGGGGGATGGGTACGCAGTATTTT. As protein: CASSVETSGGMGTQYF. Based on the CDR3 plus reference TRBV9 and TRBJ2-3, the full variable domain is DSGVTQTPKHLITATGQRVTLRCSPRSGDLSVYWYQQSLDQGLQFLIQYYNGEERAKGNILERFSAQQFPDLHSELNLSSLELGDSALYFCASSVETSGGMGTQYFGPGTRLTVL.